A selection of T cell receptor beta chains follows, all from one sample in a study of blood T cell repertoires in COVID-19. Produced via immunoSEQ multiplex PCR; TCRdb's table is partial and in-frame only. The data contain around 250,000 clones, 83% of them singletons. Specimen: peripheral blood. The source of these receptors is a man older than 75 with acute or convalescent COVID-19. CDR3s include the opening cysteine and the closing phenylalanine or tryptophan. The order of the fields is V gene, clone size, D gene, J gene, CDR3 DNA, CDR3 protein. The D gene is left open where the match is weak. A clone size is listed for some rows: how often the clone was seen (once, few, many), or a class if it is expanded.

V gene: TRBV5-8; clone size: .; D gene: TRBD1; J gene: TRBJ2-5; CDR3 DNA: TGTGCCAGCAGCTACCGACAGGGGCGAGAGACCCAGTACTTC; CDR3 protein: CASSYRQGRETQYF
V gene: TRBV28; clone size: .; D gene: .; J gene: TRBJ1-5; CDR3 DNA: TGTGCCAGCAGCCTGGCGGGTCAGCAGCCCCAGCATTTT; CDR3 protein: CASSLAGQQPQHF
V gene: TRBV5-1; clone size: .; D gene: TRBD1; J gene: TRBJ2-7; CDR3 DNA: TGCGCCAGCAGCACCTCGACAGGGCTCTACGAGCAGTACTTC; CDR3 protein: CASSTSTGLYEQYF
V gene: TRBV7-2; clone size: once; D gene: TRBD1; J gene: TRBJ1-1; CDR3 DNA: TGTGCCAGCAGCCTCAGGGGGCCGCACACTGAAGCTTTCTTT; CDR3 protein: CASSLRGPHTEAFF
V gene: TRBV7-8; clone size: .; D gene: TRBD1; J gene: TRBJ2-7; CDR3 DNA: TGTGCCAGCAGCTTAGGAGGGGGCTCCCACGAGCAGTACTTC; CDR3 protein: CASSLGGGSHEQYF
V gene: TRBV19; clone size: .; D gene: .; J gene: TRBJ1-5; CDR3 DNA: TGTGCCAGTAGTATAGATGGACAGCGAAGGAACAATCAGCCCCAGCATTTT; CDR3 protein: CASSIDGQRRNNQPQHF
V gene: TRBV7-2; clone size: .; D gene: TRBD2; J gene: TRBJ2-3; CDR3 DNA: TGTGCCAGCAGCGAGACTAGCGGGTTGGTCGCAGATACGCAGTATTTT; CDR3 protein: CASSETSGLVADTQYF
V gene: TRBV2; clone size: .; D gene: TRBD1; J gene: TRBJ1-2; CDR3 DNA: TGTGCCAGCAGTCGGGGGTACCCGGGACAGAGGGATGGCTACACCTTC; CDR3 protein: CASSRGYPGQRDGYTF
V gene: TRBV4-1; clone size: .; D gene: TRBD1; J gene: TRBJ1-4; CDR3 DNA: TGCGCCAGCAGCCAAACCTGGGCCCCAGGGGGCCTTAGTAATGAAAAACTGTTTTTT; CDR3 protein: CASSQTWAPGGLSNEKLFF
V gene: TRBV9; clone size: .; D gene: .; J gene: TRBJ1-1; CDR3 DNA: TGTGCCAGCAGCAAAGGACAGAGCCCCAACACTGAAGCTTTCTTT; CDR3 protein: CASSKGQSPNTEAFF
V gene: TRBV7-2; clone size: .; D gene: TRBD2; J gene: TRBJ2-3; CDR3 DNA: TGTGCTAGCAGCTTAGTTCAACTAGCGGAGGATACGCAGTATTTT; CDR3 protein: CASSLVQLAEDTQYF
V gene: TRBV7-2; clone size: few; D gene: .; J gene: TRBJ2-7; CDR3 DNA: TGTGCCAGCAGCTTTTACTGGGGCTCCGAGCAGTACTTC; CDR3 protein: CASSFYWGSEQYF
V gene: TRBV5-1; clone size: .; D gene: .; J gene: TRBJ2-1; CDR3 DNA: TGCGCCAGCAGCCCTGTAGTTGCGGGGTCCCGGGAGCAGTTCTTC; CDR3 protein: CASSPVVAGSREQFF
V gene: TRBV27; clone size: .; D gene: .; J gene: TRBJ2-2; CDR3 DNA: TGTGCCAGCAAAGAGGGGGATCCTGACACCGGGGAGCTGTTTTTT; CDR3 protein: CASKEGDPDTGELFF
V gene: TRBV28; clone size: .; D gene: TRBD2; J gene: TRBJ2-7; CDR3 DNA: TGTGCCAGCAGTTGGGGGACTAGCAAGAAGTACTTC; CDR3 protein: CASSWGTSKKYF
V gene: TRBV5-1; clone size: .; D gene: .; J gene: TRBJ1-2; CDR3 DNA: TGCGCCAGCAACCAAGGTGGGGGCGCGTCGATCGGCTACACCTTC; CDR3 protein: CASNQGGGASIGYTF
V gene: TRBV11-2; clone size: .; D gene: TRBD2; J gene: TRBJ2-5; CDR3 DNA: TGTGCCAGCAGCTTTGGGCCGGGGACTAGCGGGGGCCAAGAGACCCAGTACTTC; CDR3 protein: CASSFGPGTSGGQETQYF
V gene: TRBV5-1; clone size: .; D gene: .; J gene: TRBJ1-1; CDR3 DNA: TGCGCCAGCAGCTCCGGCGGTACTTTGTTCACTGAAGCTTTCTTT; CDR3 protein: CASSSGGTLFTEAFF
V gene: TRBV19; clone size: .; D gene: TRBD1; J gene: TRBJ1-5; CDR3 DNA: TGTGCCAGTATTGGGACAGTCTATAGCAATCAGCCCCAGCATTTT; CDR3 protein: CASIGTVYSNQPQHF
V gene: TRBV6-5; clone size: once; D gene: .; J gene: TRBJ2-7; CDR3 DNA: TGTGCCAGCTCCGTAGACGGGGGTTACGAGCAGTACTTC; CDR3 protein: CASSVDGGYEQYF
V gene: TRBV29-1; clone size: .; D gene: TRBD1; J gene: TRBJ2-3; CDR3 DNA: TGCAGCGTCGGACAGGGATGGTTGGGAGATACGCAGTATTTT; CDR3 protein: CSVGQGWLGDTQYF
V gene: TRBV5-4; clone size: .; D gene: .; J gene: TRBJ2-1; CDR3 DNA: TGTGCCAGCAGCGACGGGGTGGGGTTGGAGTTCTTC; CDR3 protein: CASSDGVGLEFF
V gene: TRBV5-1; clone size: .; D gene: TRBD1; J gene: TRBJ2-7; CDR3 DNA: TGCGCCAGCAGCTCCAGGGGGCTCCTTACCTACGAGCAGTACTTC; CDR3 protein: CASSSRGLLTYEQYF
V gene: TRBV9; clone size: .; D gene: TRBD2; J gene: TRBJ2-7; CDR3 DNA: TGTGCCAGCAGCCCCAACCCCGGACTAGCGGAAGAGCAGTACTTC; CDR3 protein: CASSPNPGLAEEQYF
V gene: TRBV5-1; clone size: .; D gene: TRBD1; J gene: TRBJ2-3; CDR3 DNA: TGCGCCAGTTTTCCCGGGACAGGGGGCATAGATACGCAGTATTTT; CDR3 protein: CASFPGTGGIDTQYF
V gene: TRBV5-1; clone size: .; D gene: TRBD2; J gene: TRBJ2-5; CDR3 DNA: TGCGCCAGCAGCTTCTCAGCGGGGGGGTTAGAGACCCAGTACTTC; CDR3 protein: CASSFSAGGLETQYF